This T cell receptor beta chain was recorded in a study of blood T cell repertoires in COVID-19. Study details: From the United States, Italy and Spain came samples of acute and convalescent COVID-19. Sources were T cells, B-cell-depleted T cells, or PBMCs; the material itself was cDNA or gDNA.

In the source study's methods: Counts of nucleated cells, estimated from reference gene primer amplification, were obtained. Data came from immunoSEQ multiplex PCR; TCRdb stores just in-frame clones and leaves some out. V, J and clone size reflect that table, while D and trimming were determined from the DNA. The sample shows under 250,000 clones, just over 85% of them seen only once. Germline lookup yields CDR1 LNHDA and CDR2 SQIVND (reference sequence). CDR3 size: 16 residues. Trimming cost V 4 bases and J 4 bases, with 17 bases left between them. The chain employs TRBV19 and TRBJ1-5; D is ambiguous. Source material: peripheral blood. The TCR originated in a man aged 80 or over with acute or convalescent COVID-19. CDR3: CASSTLPGRGNQPQHF. The CDR3 coding sequence is TGTGCCAGTAGTACCCTTCCAGGACGGGGTAATCAGCCCCAGCATTTT.